A selection of T cell receptor beta chains follows, all from one sample in a study of cytomegalovirus exposure and HLA in healthy donors. Only in-frame clones appear in the TCRdb table, and some are missing; sequencing was by immunoSEQ multiplex PCR. The sample yields roughly 180,000 clones, 84% seen once. Sequencing used PBMCs. The receptor set was obtained from a young man in good health and CMV-seropositive. Both conserved end residues are part of each CDR3. Fields, in order: D gene, V gene, J gene, clone size, CDR3 DNA, CDR3 protein. A D gene is named only where the DNA matches it firmly. The size field is filled for only some rows; it gives once, few, many or a size class.

TRBD1	TRBV19	TRBJ2-1	once	TGTGCCAGTAGTATCGGACAGGGGGATGAGCAGTTCTTC	CASSIGQGDEQFF
TRBD2	TRBV4-3	TRBJ2-3	.	TGCGCCAGCAGCCCCGGGACTAGCGGCACAGATACGCAGTATTTT	CASSPGTSGTDTQYF
TRBD1	TRBV25-1	TRBJ2-7	.	TGTGCCAGCAGCCGGACAGGGATCGGCGAGCAGTACTTC	CASSRTGIGEQYF
.	TRBV5-1	TRBJ1-5	.	TGCGCCAGCAGCTTCGGGGAGGGAGGTCAGCCCCAGCATTTT	CASSFGEGGQPQHF
TRBD1	TRBV4-3	TRBJ1-5	.	TGCGCCAGCAGCCAAGATCTCTATCCGGGGACAGCTGGTCAGCCCCAGCATTTT	CASSQDLYPGTAGQPQHF
TRBD1	TRBV30	TRBJ1-1	.	TGTGCCTGGGACAGGGTCCTCACTGAAGCTTTCTTT	CAWDRVLTEAFF
.	TRBV28	TRBJ2-2	.	TGTGCCAGCAGTTTGCCATCGAGGGCTAGTGAGGTCGGGGAGCTGTTTTTT	CASSLPSRASEVGELFF
TRBD2	TRBV5-4	TRBJ2-7	.	TGTGCCAGCAGCTGGCCCCAAGGTCCGACTAGCGGGAGCTACGAGCAGTACTTC	CASSWPQGPTSGSYEQYF
TRBD1	TRBV19	TRBJ2-7	.	TGTGCCAGTAGCCACGGACAGGGAAGGAACGAGCAGTACTTC	CASSHGQGRNEQYF
.	TRBV10-3	TRBJ2-7	.	TGTGCCATCAGTGGCGACAGATCCTACGAGCAGTACTTC	CAISGDRSYEQYF
.	TRBV7-2	TRBJ1-4	.	TGTGCCAGCAGCCCTCGTTTGGGGAGAAACAATGAAAAACTGTTTTTT	CASSPRLGRNNEKLFF
TRBD2	TRBV5-1	TRBJ2-1	.	TGCGCCAGCGGGACTAGCGGGTCTAACAATGAGCAGTTCTTC	CASGTSGSNNEQFF
.	TRBV28	TRBJ1-4	.	TGTGCCAGCACGATACAGGGTTGGGGGCGAACTAATGAAAAACTGTTTTTT	CASTIQGWGRTNEKLFF
TRBD2	TRBV7-3	TRBJ2-1	few	TGTGCCAGCAGCCCGGGACTAGCGCTCGGTGAGCAGTTCTTC	CASSPGLALGEQFF
.	TRBV30	TRBJ1-4	.	TGTGCCGGCGCTGGGGGGGGTGGGAGTGAAAAACTGTTTTTT	CAGAGGGGSEKLFF